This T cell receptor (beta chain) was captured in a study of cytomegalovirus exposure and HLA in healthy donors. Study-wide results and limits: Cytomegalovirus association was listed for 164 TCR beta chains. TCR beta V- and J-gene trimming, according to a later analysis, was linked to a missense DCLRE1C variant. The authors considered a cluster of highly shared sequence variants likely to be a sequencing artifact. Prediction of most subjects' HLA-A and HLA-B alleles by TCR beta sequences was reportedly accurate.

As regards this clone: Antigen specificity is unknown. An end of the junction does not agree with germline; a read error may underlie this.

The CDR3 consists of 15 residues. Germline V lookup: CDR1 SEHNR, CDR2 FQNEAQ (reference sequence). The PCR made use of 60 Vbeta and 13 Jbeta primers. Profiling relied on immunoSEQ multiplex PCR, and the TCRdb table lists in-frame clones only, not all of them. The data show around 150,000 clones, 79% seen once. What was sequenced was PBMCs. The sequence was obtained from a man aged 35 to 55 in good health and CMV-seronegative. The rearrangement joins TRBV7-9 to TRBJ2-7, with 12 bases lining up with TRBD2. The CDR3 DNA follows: TGTTCCAGCAGCTCGAGCCTCGGGACTAGCGGGCCTTGGGACTTC. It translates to CSSSSSLGTSGPWDF.